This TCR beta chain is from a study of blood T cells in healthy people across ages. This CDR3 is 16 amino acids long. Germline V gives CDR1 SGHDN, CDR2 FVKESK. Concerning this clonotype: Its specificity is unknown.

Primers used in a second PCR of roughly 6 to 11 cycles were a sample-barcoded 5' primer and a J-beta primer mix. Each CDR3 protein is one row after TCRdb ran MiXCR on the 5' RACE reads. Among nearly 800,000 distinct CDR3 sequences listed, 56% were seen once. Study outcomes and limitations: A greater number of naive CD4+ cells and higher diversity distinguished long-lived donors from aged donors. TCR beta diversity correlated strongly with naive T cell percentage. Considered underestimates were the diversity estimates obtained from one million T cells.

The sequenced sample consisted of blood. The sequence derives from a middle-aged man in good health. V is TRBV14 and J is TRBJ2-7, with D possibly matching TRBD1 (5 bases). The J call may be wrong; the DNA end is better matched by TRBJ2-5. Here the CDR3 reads CASSQDLVRGIETQYF. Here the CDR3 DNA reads TGTGCCAGCAGCCAAGATTTAGTAAGGGGAATAGAGACCCAGTACTTC.